This T cell receptor (beta chain) came from a study of T cells in Graves' hyperthyroidism and ophthalmopathy. The CDR3 is 13 residues long. V was cut by 8 bases and J by 8 bases, with 18 bases left in between. Amplified TCR beta CDR3 regions derived from RNA transcripts. First-round RT-PCR of the TCR CDR3 relied on the HTBI primer set. TCRdb itself ran the multiplex PCR reads through MiXCR, one entry per CDR3 protein. This sample has some 350,000 distinct CDR3 sequences; about a fifth occur once, and the top ten carry 3.7%. The clonotype originates from a woman younger than 30 with Graves' hyperthyroidism. This chain joins TRBV12-3 or TRBV12-4 and TRBJ1-2; no clear D gene. Material: blood. The CDR3 loop reads CASSGHSLVGYTF. Written as DNA, the CDR3 is TGTGCCAGCTCCGGTCACAGCTTGGTCGGCTACACCTTC.